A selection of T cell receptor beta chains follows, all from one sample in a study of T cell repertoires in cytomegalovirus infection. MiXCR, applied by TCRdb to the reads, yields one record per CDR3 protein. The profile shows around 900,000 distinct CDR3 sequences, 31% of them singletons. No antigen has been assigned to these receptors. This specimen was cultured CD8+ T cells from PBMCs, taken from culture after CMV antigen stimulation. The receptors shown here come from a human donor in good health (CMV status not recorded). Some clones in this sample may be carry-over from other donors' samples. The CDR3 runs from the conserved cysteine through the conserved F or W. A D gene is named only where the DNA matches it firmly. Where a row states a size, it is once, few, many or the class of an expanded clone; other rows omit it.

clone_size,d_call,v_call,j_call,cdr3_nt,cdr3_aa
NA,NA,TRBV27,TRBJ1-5,TGTGCCAGCGGTTTGTGGCAGGGCAATCAGCCCCAGCATTTT,CASGLWQGNQPQHF
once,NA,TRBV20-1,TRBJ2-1,TGCAGTGCCCCGGACTACTCCTACAATGAGCAGTTCTTC,CSAPDYSYNEQFF
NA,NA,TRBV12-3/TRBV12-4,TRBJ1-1,TGTGCCAGCTTTCGGGAAGGTCACACTGAAGCTTTCTTT,CASFREGHTEAFF
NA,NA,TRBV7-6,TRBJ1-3,TGTGTCAGCACTCAGGGCTCTGGAAACACCATATATTTT,CVSTQGSGNTIYF
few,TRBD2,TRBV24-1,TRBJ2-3,TGTGCCACCAGTGATTTAGGGGAGCGGGGTACGCAGTATTTT,CATSDLGERGTQYF
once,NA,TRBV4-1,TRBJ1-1,TGCGCCAGCAGCCAAGCCGGGGGGAGAAAGAACACTGAAGCTTTCTTT,CASSQAGGRKNTEAFF
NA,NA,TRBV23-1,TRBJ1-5,TGCGCCAGCAGCGAACGCGCCGGGACATACACCTTTAGCGATCAGCCCCAGCATTTT,CASSERAGTYTFSDQPQHF
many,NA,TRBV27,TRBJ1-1,TGTGCCAGCAGTTTAGCACAGCACACTGAAGCTTTCTTT,CASSLAQHTEAFF
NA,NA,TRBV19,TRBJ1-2,TGTGCCAGTAGCCCGGGGGCATCCATCAACTATGGCTACACCTTC,CASSPGASINYGYTF
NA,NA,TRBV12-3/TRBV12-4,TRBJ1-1,TGTGCCGTAAGCGGCAACACTGAAGCTTTCTTT,CAVSGNTEAFF
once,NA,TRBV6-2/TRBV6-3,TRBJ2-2,TGTGCCAGCACGAAGCCCGGGGAGCTGTTTTTT,CASTKPGELFF
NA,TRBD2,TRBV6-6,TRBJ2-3,TGTGCCAGCAGTTACTCTCTGTTGGGGACTAGCGGGCTCGATGATACGCAGTATTTT,CASSYSLLGTSGLDDTQYF
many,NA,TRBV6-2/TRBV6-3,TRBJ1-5,TGTGCCAGCTCGGGGCAGGGTAAAAGCAATCAGCCCCAGCATTTT,CASSGQGKSNQPQHF
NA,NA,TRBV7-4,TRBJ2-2,TGTGCCAACAGCTTAGTAGGGGCTCGCACCGGGGAGCTGTTTTTT,CANSLVGARTGELFF
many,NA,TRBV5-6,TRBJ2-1,TGTGCCAGCAGCTTGGGTCGTCATGAGCAGTTCTTC,CASSLGRHEQFF
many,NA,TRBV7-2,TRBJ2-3,TGTGCCAGCAGCTCCCTTTGGGAATCTAGCACAGATACGCAGTATTTT,CASSSLWESSTDTQYF
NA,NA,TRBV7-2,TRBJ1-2,TGTGCCAGCAGCCTTAGTGGGGGGGGCATAACCTTCGACTATGGCTACACCTTC,CASSLSGGGITFDYGYTF
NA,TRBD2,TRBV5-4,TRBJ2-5,TGTGCCAGCAGCTTACTCGGGACTAGCGGGGGAGAGACCCAGTACTTC,CASSLLGTSGGETQYF
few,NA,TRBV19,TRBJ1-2,TGTGCCAGTAGTTCCCCGGGGAGGGACTTAACCTATGGCTACACCTTC,CASSSPGRDLTYGYTF
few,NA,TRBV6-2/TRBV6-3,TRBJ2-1,TGTGCCAGCAGTCAAGAGGGACTTCTATACAATGAGCAGTTCTTC,CASSQEGLLYNEQFF
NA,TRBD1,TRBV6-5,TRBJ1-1,TGTGCCAGCAGTTACTCTCCCCCGGACAGGACCGTGAACACTGAAGCTTTCTTT,CASSYSPPDRTVNTEAFF
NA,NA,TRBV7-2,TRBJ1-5,TGTGCCAGCAGCTTGAACAGGGAACTCAATCAGCCCCAGCATTTT,CASSLNRELNQPQHF
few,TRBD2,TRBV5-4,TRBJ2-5,TGTGCCAGCAGCCTAGCGGGCCTCGAAACTCAAGAGACCCAGTACTTC,CASSLAGLETQETQYF
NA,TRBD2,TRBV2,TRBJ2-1,TGTGCCAGCAGTGAACTGCGGGGGTCAAACAATGAGCAGTTCTTC,CASSELRGSNNEQFF
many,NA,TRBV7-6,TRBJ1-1,TGTGCCAGCAGCTTAGCCGAGGGACGGAACACTGAAGCTTTCTTT,CASSLAEGRNTEAFF
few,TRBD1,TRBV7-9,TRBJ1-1,TGTGCCAGCAGCTATGCAGGGGGGAAAGGAAACACTGAAGCTTTCTTT,CASSYAGGKGNTEAFF
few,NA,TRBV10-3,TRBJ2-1,TGTGCCACCGCCGGGACGAACGAATACAATGAGCAGTTCTTC,CATAGTNEYNEQFF
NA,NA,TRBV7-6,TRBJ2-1,TGTGCCAGCAGCCGCCAGAATGCACGATACAATGAGCAGTTCTTC,CASSRQNARYNEQFF
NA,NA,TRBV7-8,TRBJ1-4,TGTGCCAGCAGCCTCCGTGAAAAACTGTTTTTT,CASSLREKLFF
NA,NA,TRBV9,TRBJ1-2,TGTGCCAGCAGCGTAGGGACAGCCTATGGCTACACCTTC,CASSVGTAYGYTF
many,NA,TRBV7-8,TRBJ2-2,TGTGCCAGCAGCCCCCGGGGCGCGGTAGTCGGGACCGGGGAGCTGTTTTTT,CASSPRGAVVGTGELFF
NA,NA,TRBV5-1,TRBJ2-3,TGCGCCAGCAGCCTCCTCGGGGGCGAAGGCACAGATACGCAGTATTTT,CASSLLGGEGTDTQYF
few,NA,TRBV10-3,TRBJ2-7,TGTGCCATCAAGGTGAAGGGGACACCCTCCTACGAGCAGTACTTC,CAIKVKGTPSYEQYF
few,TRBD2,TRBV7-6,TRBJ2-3,TGTGCCAGCAGCCACTTCCGTGGGACTAGCGGGGAATGGGGTACAGATACGCAGTATTTT,CASSHFRGTSGEWGTDTQYF
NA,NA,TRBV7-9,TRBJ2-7,TGTGCCAGCAGCCAGGACAGTTACTACGAGCAGTACTTC,CASSQDSYYEQYF
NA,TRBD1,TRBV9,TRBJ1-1,TGTGCCAGCAGCGTTAGCCGGGACAGGGGATGGAACACTGAAGCTTTCTTT,CASSVSRDRGWNTEAFF
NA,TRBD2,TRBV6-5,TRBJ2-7,TGTGCCAGCAGTGTCGGCGGGGGGACCTCCTACGAGCAGTACTTC,CASSVGGGTSYEQYF
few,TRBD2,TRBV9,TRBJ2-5,TGTGCCAGCAGCGCACCGGGACTAGCGGAAGAGACCCAGTACTTC,CASSAPGLAEETQYF
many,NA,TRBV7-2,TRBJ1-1,TGTGCCAGCAGTTGGGTATCGCCAGGCGACACTGAAGCTTTCTTT,CASSWVSPGDTEAFF
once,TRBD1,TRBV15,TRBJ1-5,TGTGCCACCGGCAGCGAGGGGACAGGGCTTAAGCCCCAGCATTTT,CATGSEGTGLKPQHF
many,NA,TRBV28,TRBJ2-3,TGTGCCAGCAGTTTGGAAGTTCCTAGCACAGATACGCAGTATTTT,CASSLEVPSTDTQYF
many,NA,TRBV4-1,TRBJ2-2,TGCGCCAGCAGCCAAGAAGTCGGCACCGGGGAGCTGTTTTTT,CASSQEVGTGELFF
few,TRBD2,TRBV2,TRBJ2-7,TGTGCCAGCAGTGAAGAGGGCGGGGGGCCCTACGAGCAGTACTTC,CASSEEGGGPYEQYF
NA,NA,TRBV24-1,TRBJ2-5,TGTGCCACCAGTATCGCGGCAGAAGAGACCCAGTACTTC,CATSIAAEETQYF
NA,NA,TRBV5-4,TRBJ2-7,TGTGCCAGCAGCCCCCTCGCAGGGAATACCTACGAGCAGTACTTC,CASSPLAGNTYEQYF
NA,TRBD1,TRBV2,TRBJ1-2,TGTGCCAGCAGTACGACCCGGGACAGGATAATTGGCTACACCTTC,CASSTTRDRIIGYTF
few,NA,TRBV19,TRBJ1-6,TGTGCCAGTAGTATTACGGACAGAAACTATAATTCACCCCTCCACTTT,CASSITDRNYNSPLHF
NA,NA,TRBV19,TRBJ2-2,TGTGCCAGTAGTTCCCTGGACTGGTCTGCGGTGGAGCTGTTTTTT,CASSSLDWSAVELFF
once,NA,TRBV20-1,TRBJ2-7,TGCAGTGCTAGAGGAAGACTTTACTACGAGCAGTACTTC,CSARGRLYYEQYF
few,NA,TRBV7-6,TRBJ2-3,TGTGCCAGCAGCTTACTACTAGGAGATACGCAGTATTTT,CASSLLLGDTQYF
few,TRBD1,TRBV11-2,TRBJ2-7,TGTGCCAGCAGCTTAGAGCCGGGACAGAACTACGAGCAGTACTTC,CASSLEPGQNYEQYF
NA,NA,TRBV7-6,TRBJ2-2,TGTGCCAGCAGCTTAGGGGGTCACACCGGGGAGCTGTTTTTT,CASSLGGHTGELFF